A selection of T cell receptor beta chains follows, all from one sample in a study of cytomegalovirus exposure and HLA in healthy donors. Generated by immunoSEQ multiplex PCR, the TCRdb table keeps only in-frame clones and is missing some. The sample has 130,000 to 150,000 clones; around four fifths are singletons. The source material was PBMCs. These receptors came from a female donor in good health and CMV-seronegative. The CDR3 runs from the conserved cysteine through the conserved F or W. D genes are given only for firm matches. A clone size is listed for some rows: how often the clone was seen (once, few, many), or a class if it is expanded.

>TRBV28|NA|TRBJ2-7|TRBD2
CASSFSLLAGVGNEQYF
TGTGCCAGCAGTTTCTCACTACTAGCGGGAGTTGGCAACGAGCAGTACTTC
>TRBV28|once|TRBJ2-1|TRBD2
CASSLAGFNEQFF
TGTGCCAGCAGCTTAGCGGGGTTCAATGAGCAGTTCTTC
>TRBV21-1|NA|TRBJ1-1|NA
CASSKDQTCCRAGRTMNTEAFF
TGTGCCAGCAGCAAAGACCAAACTTGCTGCCGGGCGGGGCGAACTATGAACACTGAAGCTTTCTTT
>TRBV7-7|NA|TRBJ1-1|TRBD1
CASSLALFRGQLNTEAFF
TGTGCTAGCAGCTTAGCGTTGTTTAGGGGGCAGTTGAACACTGAAGCTTTCTTT
>TRBV5-6|NA|TRBJ1-6|NA
CASSLAGGQFSPLHF
TGTGCCAGCAGCTTGGCGGGGGGCCAATTTTCACCCCTCCACTTT
>TRBV2|NA|TRBJ2-7|TRBD2
CASRGGYEQYF
TGTGCCAGCAGGGGGGGGTACGAGCAGTACTTC
>TRBV6-1|NA|TRBJ2-2|NA
CASSEAGGPTGELFF
TGTGCCAGCAGTGAAGCGGGCGGGCCGACCGGGGAGCTGTTTTTT
>TRBV7-9|NA|TRBJ1-5|TRBD1
CASSLGQGNGQPQHF
TGTGCCAGCAGCTTAGGACAGGGGAATGGACAGCCCCAGCATTTT
>TRBV11-2|NA|TRBJ2-7|TRBD1
CASSSWGRTGPKFEQYF
TGTGCCAGCAGCTCATGGGGACGGACAGGGCCGAAATTCGAGCAGTACTTC
>TRBV18|NA|TRBJ2-1|TRBD2
CASSPLAGDLYNEQFF
TGTGCCAGCTCACCATTAGCGGGGGATCTCTACAATGAGCAGTTCTTC
>TRBV5-1|NA|TRBJ1-5|NA
CASSSGGLNQPQHF
TGCGCCAGCAGCTCAGGAGGGCTCAATCAGCCCCAGCATTTT
>TRBV2|NA|TRBJ1-4|NA
CASSPRLGRDWMSNEKLFF
TGTGCCAGCTCACCCAGGCTTGGGAGGGATTGGATGTCGAATGAAAAACTGTTTTTT
>TRBV5-5|NA|TRBJ1-2|TRBD1
CASSSGTGVYGYTF
TGTGCCAGCAGCTCCGGGACAGGGGTTTATGGCTACACCTTC
>TRBV5-8|NA|TRBJ2-7|NA
CASRSTVVYEQYF
TGTGCCAGCAGATCGACAGTGGTCTACGAGCAGTACTTC
>TRBV7-2|NA|TRBJ1-5|TRBD1
CASSTGQGANNQPQHF
TGTGCCAGCAGCACCGGACAGGGGGCTAACAATCAGCCCCAGCATTTT
>TRBV4-1|few|TRBJ1-5|NA
CASSQEGLGNQPQHF
TGCGCCAGCAGCCAAGAGGGGCTTGGCAATCAGCCCCAGCATTTT
>TRBV7-8|NA|TRBJ1-5|NA
CASSLAARASNQPQHF
TGTGCCAGCAGCTTAGCCGCCAGGGCAAGCAATCAGCCCCAGCATTTT
>TRBV5-1|NA|TRBJ2-1|TRBD1
CASSLGGQQNNEQFF
TGCGCCAGCAGCTTGGGGGGACAGCAAAACAATGAGCAGTTCTTC
>TRBV2|NA|TRBJ2-7|TRBD2
CAGGIGTSGFRGGYEQYF
TGTGCCGGCGGGATCGGGACTAGCGGGTTTAGGGGGGGATACGAGCAGTACTTC
>TRBV5-4|NA|TRBJ1-2|TRBD1
CASSAWDRGRGGYTF
TGTGCCAGCAGCGCCTGGGACAGGGGGCGCGGGGGCTACACCTTC
>TRBV9|NA|TRBJ1-1|NA
CASSDPPSGMNTEAFF
TGTGCCAGCAGCGATCCCCCCAGCGGGATGAACACTGAAGCTTTCTTT
>TRBV7-3|NA|TRBJ2-1|NA
CASSSVATQKRNEQFF
TGTGCCAGCAGCTCCGTAGCGACCCAGAAGAGGAATGAGCAGTTCTTC
>TRBV5-1|NA|TRBJ2-7|TRBD2
CASSPLAGSYEQYF
TGCGCCAGCAGCCCATTAGCGGGAAGCTACGAGCAGTACTTC
>TRBV6-1|NA|TRBJ1-2|NA
CASSVVRGEYGYTF
TGTGCCAGCAGTGTTGTCAGGGGCGAATATGGCTACACCTTC
>TRBV29-1|NA|TRBJ2-1|NA
CSVEEMVASSYNEQFF
TGCAGCGTTGAAGAAATGGTGGCTAGCAGCTACAATGAGCAGTTCTTC
>TRBV9|NA|TRBJ2-3|TRBD1
CASSGQGAYTDTQYF
TGTGCCAGCAGCGGACAGGGGGCTTACACAGATACGCAGTATTTT
>TRBV19|NA|TRBJ1-2|NA
CASSIRQVYYGYTF
TGTGCCAGTAGTATTCGACAGGTTTACTATGGCTACACCTTC
>TRBV5-1|NA|TRBJ2-5|NA
CASSLQGLETQYF
TGCGCCAGCAGCTTGCAGGGCCTCGAGACCCAGTACTTC